This passage covers 23 T cell receptor beta chains from one sample sequenced in a study of early T cells in non-severe SARS-CoV-2 infection. A single record per CDR3 protein comes from TCRdb applying MiXCR to the 5' RACE reads. The repertoire holds about 55,000 distinct CDR3 sequences, with under 15% as singletons. Here the sequenced sample was whole blood, taken at baseline. The source is an adult who was a healthcare worker with PCR-confirmed SARS-CoV-2 infection or an uninfected control (not recorded which).

This clonotype was observed many times. The chain couples TRBV11-1 to TRBJ2-5; possible D gene TRBD2, 5 bases. There are 13 residues in the CDR3. The V end was cut by 3 bases, the J end by 4 bases, with 9 bases between. The germline gives CDR1 SGHAT, CDR2 FQDESV (reference sequence). The chain's CDR3 is CASSFPGRETQYF. DNA of the CDR3: TGTGCCAGCAGCTTTCCGGGAAGAGAGACCCAGTACTTC.

This clonotype was seen more than once but under ten times. The rearrangement links TRBV5-4 to TRBJ1-1; D possibly corresponds to TRBD1 (5 bases). Trimming took off 0 bases at V and 5 bases at J, with 11 bases between the two ends. Germline-derived CDR1 and CDR2 are SGHNT and YYREEE (reference sequence). This CDR3 spans 14 amino acids. This CDR3 reads CASSLEGGGTEAFF. CDR3 DNA sequence: TGTGCCAGCAGCTTGGAGGGTGGGGGGACTGAAGCTTTCTTT.

This clonotype was seen a few times. V usage is TRBV14 and J usage is TRBJ2-7; D possibly uses TRBD1 or TRBD2 (6 bases each). V lost 1 base, J lost 11 bases, and 18 bases lay in between. CDR1 SGHDN and CDR2 FVKESK come from the germline V gene. CDR3 length equals 14 residues. CDR3 nucleotides: TGTGCCAGCAGCCAAGTAGTAACGGGGGCACGGGAGTACTTC. This gives the protein CASSQVVTGAREYF.

This clonotype was seen many times. CDR3 protein: CASSSSREKLFF. The CDR3 DNA follows: TGTGCCAGCAGCTCCTCTCGGGAAAAACTGTTTTTT. The J gene is TRBJ1-4, the V gene TRBV7-9; D is unclear. Trimming stripped 4 bases from V and 8 bases from J, with 8 bases between. Germline CDR1 and CDR2: SEHNR and FQNEAQ (reference sequence). The CDR3 loop spans 12 amino acids. The full variable domain, with the rest looked up from reference TRBV7-9 and TRBJ1-4, is DTGVSQNPRHKITKRGQNVTFRCDPISEHNRLYWYRQTLGQGPEFLTYFQNEAQLEKSRLLSDRFSAERPKGSFSTLEIQRTEQGDSAMYLCASSSSREKLFFGSGTQLSVL.

This clonotype was seen a few times. V is TRBV7-9 and J is TRBJ1-2; no definite D call. V lost 5 bases, J lost 8 bases, and 9 bases lay in between. Germline assignment: CDR1 SEHNR and CDR2 FQNEAQ (reference sequence). The CDR3 is 11 residues long. The CDR3 coding sequence is TGTGCCAGCAGCCGGGATGCGGGCTACACCTTC. This sequence encodes CASSRDAGYTF.

At least ten counts were recorded for this clonotype. The gene calls are TRBV12-3 or TRBV12-4 and TRBJ2-3; 11 positions agree with TRBD2. The length of the CDR3 is 13 residues. The V gene end was trimmed by 6 bases and the J gene end by 7 bases; junction bases not matched to a gene: 3. CDR3 region: CASRLAGVNTQYF. CDR3 sequence (DNA): TGTGCCAGCAGACTAGCGGGAGTTAATACGCAGTATTTT.

The J gene is TRBJ1-4, the V gene TRBV11-1; 7 bases are shared with TRBD1. This CDR3 contains 15 residues. With 0 bases clipped from V and 3 bases from J, the junction kept 1 base outside the gene matches. CDR1 and CDR2 from the germline V gene are SGHAT and FQDESV (reference sequence). The CDR3 here is CASSLAGTANEKLFF. CDR3 bases: TGTGCCAGCAGCTTAGCCGGGACAGCTAATGAAAAACTGTTTTTT. The whole variable domain, filled in from reference TRBV11-1 and TRBJ1-4, reads EAEVAQSPRYKITEKSQAVAFWCDPISGHATLYWYRQILGQGPELLVQFQDESVVDDSQLPKDRFSAERLKGVDSTLKIQPAELGDSAMYLCASSLAGTANEKLFFGSGTQLSVL.

The CDR3 region has the DNA TGTGCCAGCAGCCCCCTCGGGCACTCGGAGGGGGGCGGGGAGCTGTTTTTT. This translates into CASSPLGHSEGGGELFF. This sequence joins TRBV11-3 and TRBJ2-2; TRBD1 or TRBD2 may be the D gene (6 bases each). The CDR3 contains 17 residues. V gave up 5 bases and J gave up 7 bases, with 23 bases separating them. Germline-derived CDR1 and CDR2 are SGHNT and YENEEA.

V usage is TRBV10-3 and J usage is TRBJ2-7; 11 bases fit TRBD2. The V gene's germline CDR1 is ENHRY and CDR2 SYGVKD. The trim removed 8 bases at V and 7 bases at J, leaving 7 bases unmatched. This CDR3 has 13 residues. CDR3 nucleotides: TGTGCCATCCGTAGCGGGGGGGCTGGAGAGCAGTACTTC. Translation: CAIRSGGAGEQYF.

This clonotype was seen more than once but under ten times. The V call is TRBV7-2, the J call TRBJ2-2; D unresolved. Trimming cost V 0 bases and J 8 bases, with 13 bases left between them. Germline CDR1 and CDR2: SGHTA and FQGNSA. The CDR3 spans 15 residues. CDR3 nucleotides: TGTGCCAGCAGCTTAGCGCCTGGGGTGATTGGGGAGCTGTTTTTT. Translating gives CASSLAPGVIGELFF. Together with reference TRBV7-2 and TRBJ2-2, the CDR3 gives the full variable domain: GAGVSQSPSNKVTEKGKDVELRCDPISGHTALYWYRQSLGQGLEFLIYFQGNSAPDKSGLPSDRFSAERTGGSVSTLTIQRTQQEDSAVYLCASSLAPGVIGELFFGEGSRLTVL.

This clonotype has more than one count but fewer than ten. This rearrangement joins TRBV5-1 to TRBJ1-6, with D uncertain. Germline lookup yields CDR1 SGHRS and CDR2 YFSETQ. The CDR3 runs to 13 residues. Between the trimmed V and J ends, which lost 0 bases and 5 bases, there was a span of 3 bases. Here the CDR3 reads CASSLANNSPLHF. The CDR3 DNA reads as TGCGCCAGCAGCTTGGCCAATAATTCACCCCTCCACTTT.

The rearrangement uses TRBV7-9 and TRBJ2-7; the D gene is possibly TRBD1 (6 bases). Trimming left V 4 bases short and J 4 bases short, with 8 bases between. The germline gives CDR1 SEHNR, CDR2 FQNEAQ (reference sequence). The length of the CDR3 is 12 residues. The CDR3 loop reads CASSSQGYEQYF. CDR3 DNA: TGTGCCAGCAGCTCCCAGGGGTACGAGCAGTACTTC. Supplemented by reference TRBV7-9 and TRBJ2-7, the full variable domain reads DTGVSQNPRHKITKRGQNVTFRCDPISEHNRLYWYRQTLGQGPEFLTYFQNEAQLEKSRLLSDRFSAERPKGSFSTLEIQRTEQGDSAMYLCASSSQGYEQYFGPGTRLTVT.

This clonotype showed up many times. The V and J genes are TRBV5-1 and TRBJ1-1; 7 bases agree with TRBD1. There are 13 residues in the CDR3. J was trimmed by 7 bases and V by 3 bases; bases with no gene match: 6. From germline, CDR1 is SGHRS and CDR2 YFSETQ. The chain's CDR3 is CASSSQGDGEAFF. The CDR3 DNA reads TGCGCCAGCAGCTCGCAGGGGGACGGTGAAGCTTTCTTT.

This clonotype came up a few times. This rearrangement joins TRBV13 to TRBJ2-7; a possible D gene is TRBD1 (6 bases). This CDR3 comprises 15 residues. CDR1 PRHDT and CDR2 FYEKMQ come from the germline V gene (reference sequence). V was cut by 0 bases and J by 2 bases, with 11 bases left in between. This CDR3 is CASSLGQGTAYEQYF. In DNA, the CDR3 is TGTGCCAGCAGCTTAGGACAGGGAACCGCCTACGAGCAGTACTTC.

This chain connects TRBV10-3 to TRBJ1-2; unclear D gene. Germline CDR1 ENHRY, CDR2 SYGVKD. V lost 8 bases, J lost 0 bases, and 7 bases lay in between. This CDR3 region has 12 residues. DNA of the CDR3: TGTGCCATCTCGTCCGCTAACTATGGCTACACCTTC. It yields the protein CAISSANYGYTF.

The chain uses TRBV29-1 and TRBJ2-7, with 11 bases aligning to TRBD2. The CDR3 totals 14 residues. Trimming cost V 7 bases and J 5 bases; bases outside gene matches: 10. Germline V gene data show CDR1 as SQVTM and CDR2 as ANQGSEA. The DNA for the CDR3 is TGCAGCGCCCGCAGTAGCGGGAGGGTGCACGAGCAGTACTTC. It codes for CSARSSGRVHEQYF.

The chain couples TRBV6-5 to TRBJ1-5, with unresolved D. Germline CDR1 is MNHEY and CDR2 is SVGAGI. There are 15 residues in the CDR3. Between the trimmed V and J ends, which lost 7 bases and 0 bases, there was a span of 13 bases. The CDR3 DNA reads as TGTGCCAGCACAGAAAAGTGGAATAGCAATCAGCCCCAGCATTTT. Protein sequence: CASTEKWNSNQPQHF.

This clonotype was recorded a few times. The genes are TRBV11-2 and TRBJ2-7, with 10 bases fitting TRBD1. J lost 2 bases, V lost 5 bases, and 6 bases had no gene match. The CDR3 covers 15 residues. Germline V lookup: CDR1 SGHAT, CDR2 FQNNGV. The CDR3 region is CASSPDRGRTYEQYF. The CDR3 DNA reads as TGTGCCAGCAGCCCCGACAGGGGGCGAACCTACGAGCAGTACTTC.

V gene TRBV10-1 combines with J gene TRBJ2-1, with D possibly called TRBD1 or TRBD2 (5 bases each). Germline CDR1 reads WNHNN; CDR2 reads SYGVQD (reference sequence). The CDR3 is made up of 14 amino acids. V was pared by 4 bases and J by 6 bases, with 13 bases between. Written as DNA, the CDR3 is TGCGCCAGCAGTGCTGGGGGAGCCTCCAATGAGCAGTTCTTC. Protein sequence: CASSAGGASNEQFF.

This clonotype was observed a few times. This sequence joins TRBV6-2 or TRBV6-3 and TRBJ2-1, with D perhaps TRBD2 (6 bases). Germline V gene lookup returns CDR1 MNHEY and CDR2 SVGEGT. Trimming cost V 7 bases and J 7 bases, with 23 bases left between them. The CDR3 contains 16 residues. CDR3 region: CASKVGGTLQRNEQFF. CDR3 coding DNA: TGTGCCAGCAAGGTGGGCGGGACCCTCCAGAGGAATGAGCAGTTCTTC.

In its sample, this clonotype was seen many times. V and J are TRBV10-2 and TRBJ1-2, with unresolved D. CDR1 is WSHSY and CDR2 is SAAADI in the germline V gene. V was clipped by 0 bases and J by 8 bases, with 10 bases between them. This CDR3 contains 13 residues. CDR3 in DNA: TGCGCCAGCAGTGAGTCTTCGCGTGTGGGCTACACCTTC. Its translation is CASSESSRVGYTF.

This clonotype was recorded many times. The chain carries TRBV20-1 and TRBJ2-2, with D perhaps assigned TRBD1 or TRBD2 (5 bases each). This CDR3 is built from 13 residues. V lost 6 bases and J 4 bases, leaving 12 bases between the germline ends. Germline CDR1 reads DFQATT; CDR2 reads SNEGSKA (reference sequence). CDR3 residues: CSAREGSTGELFF. The CDR3 region has the DNA TGCAGTGCCCGAGAGGGGTCCACCGGGGAGCTGTTTTTT.

This clonotype was seen many times. J is TRBJ1-5 and V is TRBV24-1; D ambiguous. V lost 0 bases and J 5 bases, leaving 7 bases between the germline ends. CDR1 is KGHDR and CDR2 is SFDVKD in the germline V gene. The CDR3 contains 14 residues. The CDR3 sequence: CATSDLAPHQPQHF. In DNA, the CDR3 is TGTGCCACCAGTGATTTGGCCCCGCATCAGCCCCAGCATTTT.